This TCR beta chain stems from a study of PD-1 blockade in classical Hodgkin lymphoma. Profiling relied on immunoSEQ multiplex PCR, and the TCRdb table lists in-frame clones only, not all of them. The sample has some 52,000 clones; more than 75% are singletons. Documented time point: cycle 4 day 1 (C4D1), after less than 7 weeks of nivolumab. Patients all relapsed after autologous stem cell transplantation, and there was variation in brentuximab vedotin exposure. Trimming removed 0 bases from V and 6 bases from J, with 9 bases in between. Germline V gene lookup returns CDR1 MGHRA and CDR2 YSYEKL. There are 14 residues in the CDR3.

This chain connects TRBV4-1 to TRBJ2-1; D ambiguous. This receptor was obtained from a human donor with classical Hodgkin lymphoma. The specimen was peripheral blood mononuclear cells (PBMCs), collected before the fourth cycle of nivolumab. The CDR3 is CASSQEGLTNEQFF. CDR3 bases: TGCGCCAGCAGCCAAGAGGGCCTTACCAATGAGCAGTTCTTC.